These 11 T cell receptor beta chains share one sample of origin, sequenced in a study of identical twins. TCRdb reprocessed the 5' RACE reads via MiXCR and lists one record per CDR3 protein. The data show around 1.7 million distinct CDR3 sequences, about 30% seen once. Sequenced sample: cord blood. These receptors were taken from a newborn girl in good health.

The chain joins TRBV6-6 to TRBJ2-3; possibly TRBD2 for D (5 bases). The CDR3 runs to 15 residues. Between the trimmed V and J ends, which lost 2 bases and 4 bases, there was a span of 13 bases. Germline values: CDR1 MNHNY, CDR2 SVGAGI (reference sequence). The CDR3 sequence is CASSYGSSFADTQYF. CDR3 sequence (DNA): TGTGCCAGCAGTTACGGGAGCTCGTTTGCAGATACGCAGTATTTT.

This clonotype was picked up a small number of times. J is TRBJ2-1 and V is TRBV20-1; 7 positions agree with TRBD2. Trimming cost V 5 bases and J 2 bases; bases outside gene matches: 6. Looked up from germline, CDR1 is DFQATT and CDR2 is SNEGSKA (reference sequence). The CDR3 covers 14 residues. The CDR3 protein is CSAWGSGTYNEQFF. The CDR3 DNA follows: TGCAGTGCTTGGGGCAGCGGGACCTACAATGAGCAGTTCTTC.

This clonotype was counted between two and nine times. The chain uses TRBV5-1 and TRBJ1-2; D not resolved. V shed 0 bases and J shed 8 bases, with 8 bases lying between them. The CDR3 spans 12 residues. Germline CDR1 reads SGHRS; CDR2 reads YFSETQ. The CDR3 sequence: CASSLVSGGYTF. CDR3 coding DNA: TGCGCCAGCAGCTTGGTCTCGGGGGGCTACACCTTC.

This clonotype has only a few counts. The chain recombines TRBV20-1 with TRBJ2-7, with 8 bases identical to TRBD1. Trimming at V came to 0 bases and at J to 4 bases, leaving 8 bases not matched to a gene. This CDR3 spans 15 amino acids. Germline CDR1 DFQATT, CDR2 SNEGSKA (reference sequence). The DNA of the CDR3 is TGCAGTGCTAGAGATGGGACAGGTAAAGGATACGAGCAGTACTTC. Protein product: CSARDGTGKGYEQYF.

This clonotype was seen repeatedly, ten times or more. The junction departs from the called germline gene at one end, perhaps through a read error. The V call is TRBV6-1, the J call TRBJ2-7; 9 positions match TRBD2. CDR1 and CDR2 (germline): MNHNS, SASEGT. This CDR3 region has 13 residues. CDR3 sequence: CASSEGLAYEQYF. The CDR3 DNA reads TGCGCCAGCAGTGAGGGACTAGCTTACGAGCAGTACTTC.

The chain recombines TRBV3-1 with TRBJ2-3; D possibly corresponds to TRBD2 (5 bases). This CDR3 contains 15 residues. Trimming cost V 0 bases and J 4 bases, with 11 bases left between them. Germline V gene lookup returns CDR1 LGHDT and CDR2 YNNKEL (reference sequence). The chain's CDR3 is CASSQDGIGADTQYF. Written as DNA, the CDR3 is TGTGCCAGCAGCCAAGATGGCATCGGGGCAGATACGCAGTATTTT.

V gene TRBV3-1 combines with J gene TRBJ1-1; possibly TRBD1 for D (6 bases). The CDR3 contains 15 residues. Germline V CDR1 and CDR2: LGHDT, YNNKEL (reference sequence). Trimming took 5 bases from V and 5 from J, leaving 18 bases between them. CDR3 bases: TGTGCCAGCAGCGAGAAGAAGGGGGGAGGAACTGAAGCTTTCTTT. It yields the protein CASSEKKGGGTEAFF.

V is TRBV19 and J is TRBJ1-1; the D is unclear. Trimming took 5 bases from V and 0 from J, leaving 10 bases between them. The CDR3 loop spans 14 amino acids. The germline V gene has CDR1 LNHDA and CDR2 SQIVND (reference sequence). CDR3: CASSLPELNTEAFF. For the CDR3, the DNA is TGTGCCAGTAGTCTCCCGGAGTTGAACACTGAAGCTTTCTTT.

The sample holds a few counts of this clonotype. Written as DNA, the CDR3 is TGTGCCAGCTCACCAATCCCCGCGGGGGGGGCCAAAAACATTCAGTACTTC. Amino acids: CASSPIPAGGAKNIQYF. The chain recombines TRBV18 with TRBJ2-4; the match to TRBD2 covers 9 bases. CDR3 length equals 17 residues. Germline values: CDR1 KGHSH, CDR2 LQKENI. J was trimmed by 1 base and V by 2 bases; bases with no gene match: 6.

This chain uses TRBV2 with TRBJ2-1; no reliable D call. Germline V lookup: CDR1 SNHLY, CDR2 FYNNEI. The CDR3 sequence is 15 residues long. The V end lost 4 bases, the J end lost 0 bases, and 10 bases lay between the germline ends. The CDR3 bases are TGTGCCAGCAGTGCCTCCAGGAGCTCCTACAATGAGCAGTTCTTC. Its translation is CASSASRSSYNEQFF. Filled out from reference TRBV2 and TRBJ2-1, the complete variable domain reads EPEVTQTPSHQVTQMGQEVILRCVPISNHLYFYWYRQILGQKVEFLVSFYNNEISEKSEIFDDQFSVERPDGSNFTLKIRSTKLEDSAMYFCASSASRSSYNEQFFGPGTRLTVL.

This sequence joins TRBV12-3 or TRBV12-4 and TRBJ1-5, with D perhaps matching TRBD1 (6 bases). V lost 4 bases and J lost 7, with 14 bases in between. The CDR3 sequence is 14 residues long. The CDR3 DNA reads TGTGCCAGCAGTTCCCAAGGGGGGTCCCAGCCCCAGCATTTT. Protein sequence: CASSSQGGSQPQHF.